A selection of T cell receptor beta chains follows, all from one sample in a study of cytomegalovirus exposure and HLA in healthy donors. Sequencing used immunoSEQ multiplex PCR; TCRdb keeps in-frame clones, though not all of them. This sample yields 120,000 to 150,000 clones, of which roughly 72% are seen a single time; 2.1% belongs to the top ten. Source material: PBMCs. The receptors were gathered from a man aged 35-49 years in good health and CMV-seronegative. The CDR3 runs from the conserved cysteine through the conserved F or W.

>TRBJ1-1|TRBV5-1
CASSLLGQGAIYTEAFF
>TRBJ2-2|TRBV19
CASSTTGGFGSGELFF
>TRBJ2-3|TRBV29-1
CSVDVSGAPDTQYF
>TRBJ1-1|TRBV9
CASSRGQGTPMNTEAFF
>TRBJ2-3|TRBV5-8
CASSKLKPGNTDTQYF
>TRBJ1-3|TRBV5-1
CASSLVFAAGSGNTIYF
>TRBJ2-1|TRBV13
CASSLGRGVNEQFF
>TRBJ2-7|TRBV10-3
CAAGPTSGRPYEQYF
>TRBJ2-2|TRBV6-1
CASISAGLSGELFF
>TRBJ2-7|TRBV7-9
CASSLAGGRNEQYF
>TRBJ2-7|TRBV7-2
CASSTGTLSYEQYF
>TRBJ1-1|TRBV10-2
CASSQTDEAFF
>TRBJ2-3|TRBV20-1
CSASVDTQYF
>TRBJ1-5|TRBV6-1
CASSESGENQPQHF
>TRBJ2-2|TRBV2
CASSPTSGNTGELFF
>TRBJ2-7|TRBV4-2
CASSQDPSVNEQYF
>TRBJ2-5|TRBV28
CASRARIGGARETQYF
>TRBJ1-1|TRBV10-3
CAISERISEAFF
>TRBJ1-2|TRBV2
CASREGSGNSGGYTF
>TRBJ1-6|TRBV7-9
CASRLSEPNSPLHF
>TRBJ2-5|TRBV5-6
CASSSVTSQETQYF
>TRBJ1-1|TRBV7-8
CASSLGDRDGPEAFF
>TRBJ1-6|TRBV15
CATSRRTGNSPLHF
>TRBJ2-7|TRBV5-1
CASSLGNRGPYEQYF
>TRBJ2-3|TRBV19
CASSLHSFTDTQYF
>TRBJ2-1|TRBV4-3
CASSPASGSMNEQFF
>TRBJ2-7|TRBV28
CASSTLRVEEQYF
>TRBJ1-4|TRBV19
CASSGTFNEKLFF
>TRBJ1-6|TRBV19
CASSKGPSYNSPLHF
>TRBJ2-1|TRBV10-1
CASSDRGRNNEQFF
>TRBJ1-3|TRBV7-9
CASASRGGVSGNTIYF
>TRBJ2-3|TRBV4-3
CASSQGGRETQYF
>TRBJ2-1|TRBV5-1
CASSLETSGIYNEQFF
>TRBJ2-2|TRBV18
CASSRSGQGAFTGELFF
>TRBJ1-2|TRBV19
CASSIEAGLGYGYTF
>TRBJ1-2|TRBV9
CASSVGGGYGYPF
>TRBJ1-2|TRBV7-9
CASSFLDSIYGYTF
>TRBJ2-5|TRBV6-1
CASRTGQQETQYF
>TRBJ1-1|TRBV19
CASSNWQAGTEAFF
>TRBJ1-2|TRBV5-4
CASSLGSVWAYGYTF
>TRBJ1-1|TRBV6-5
CASSRGGYTEAFF
>TRBJ2-5|TRBV5-4
CASSSLLYQETQYF
>TRBJ2-2|TRBV7-8
CASRGDMNTGELFF
>TRBJ1-2|TRBV19
CASSDQGAADYGYTF
>TRBJ2-3|TRBV19
CASSRREGTDTQYF